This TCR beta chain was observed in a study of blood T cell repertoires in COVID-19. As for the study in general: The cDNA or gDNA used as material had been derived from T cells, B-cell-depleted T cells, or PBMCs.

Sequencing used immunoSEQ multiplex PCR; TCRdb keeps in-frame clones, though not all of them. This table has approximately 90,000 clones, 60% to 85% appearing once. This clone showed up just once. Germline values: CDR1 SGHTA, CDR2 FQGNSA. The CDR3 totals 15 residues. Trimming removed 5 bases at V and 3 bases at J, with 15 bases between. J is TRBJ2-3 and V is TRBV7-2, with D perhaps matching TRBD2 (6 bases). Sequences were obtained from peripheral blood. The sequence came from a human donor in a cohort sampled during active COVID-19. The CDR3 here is CASSPRPGVTDTQYF. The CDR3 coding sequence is TGTGCCAGCAGCCCTAGGCCGGGAGTGACAGATACGCAGTATTTT.